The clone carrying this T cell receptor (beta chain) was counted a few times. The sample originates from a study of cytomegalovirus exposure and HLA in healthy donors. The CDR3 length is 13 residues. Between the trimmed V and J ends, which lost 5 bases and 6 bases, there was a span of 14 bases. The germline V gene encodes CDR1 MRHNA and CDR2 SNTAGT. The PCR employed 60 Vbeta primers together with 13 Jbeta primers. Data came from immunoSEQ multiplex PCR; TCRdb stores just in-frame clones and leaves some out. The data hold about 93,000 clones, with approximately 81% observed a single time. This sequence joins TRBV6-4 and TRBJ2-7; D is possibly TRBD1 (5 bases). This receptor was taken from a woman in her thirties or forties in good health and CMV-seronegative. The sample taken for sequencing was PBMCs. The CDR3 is CASSLDPQGEQYF. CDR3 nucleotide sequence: TGTGCCAGCAGTCTAGATCCCCAGGGCGAGCAGTACTTC.